The clone carrying this TCR beta chain was picked up a small number of times. Profiling relied on immunoSEQ multiplex PCR, and the TCRdb table lists in-frame clones only, not all of them. The table lists 50,000 to 60,000 clones, over 75% of them singletons. This sample was taken from a study of siplizumab effects on memory and regulatory T cells. This CDR3 has 14 amino acids. Germline values: CDR1 LNHDA, CDR2 SQIVND (reference sequence). V gave up 4 bases and J gave up 2 bases, with 9 bases separating them. Sample: naive CD8+ T cells sorted from blood. The TCR sequence derives from a human donor in good health. V and J are TRBV19 and TRBJ2-1; D might be TRBD1 or TRBD2, each matching 5 bases. CDR3 nucleotides: TGTGCCAGTAGTAATGGGGGAACCTACAATGAGCAGTTCTTC. This translates into CASSNGGTYNEQFF. The whole variable domain, remainder taken from reference TRBV19 and TRBJ2-1, is DGGITQSPKYLFRKEGQNVTLSCEQNLNHDAMYWYRQDPGQGLRLIYYSQIVNDFQKGDIAEGYSVSREKKESFPLTVTSAQKNPTAFYLCASSNGGTYNEQFFGPGTRLTVL.